This T cell receptor beta chain appears in the sequencing data of a study of shared clonotypes between healthy human individuals. V lost 5 bases and J 6 bases, leaving 14 bases between the germline ends. The CDR3 spans 13 residues. Looked up from germline, CDR1 is SGHVS and CDR2 is FNYEAQ. Libraries were prepared by immunoSEQ multiplex PCR; TCRdb keeps only in-frame clonotypes and omits some of them. Here the sample spans 400,000 to 600,000 clones, 70% to 80% being singletons. Sequencing was carried out using PBMCs. This chain joins TRBV7-6 and TRBJ2-7; TRBD2 is a possible D gene (5 bases). The clonotype comes from a woman aged 35 to 49 in good health. Some clones in this sample may be carry-over from other donors' samples. CDR3 region: CASSQAREFEQYF. CDR3 DNA sequence: TGTGCCAGCAGCCAGGCCCGGGAATTCGAGCAGTACTTC.